The subject of this entry is one T cell receptor beta chain. This clone was recorded once. Its binding antigen is unknown. Base-call qualities are not available, and no considerably larger clone is one nucleotide away. This record comes from a study of cytomegalovirus exposure and HLA in healthy donors (dated 2017 in TCRdb). About the investigation overall: An earlier analysis of some 620 of the donors reported around 280 Gb of sequence data and 95 million to 140 million unique TCR beta sequences obtained from approximately 180 million T cells. An early release that covered approximately 600 HLA-typed donors contained 250 to 350 gigabases of sequencing data and tens of millions of unique TCR sequences. The genetic ancestry cluster associated with self-reported Caucasian donors included approximately 85% of the 398 genotyped donors. The study aimed to test whether signatures of past pathogen exposure could be identified by cataloging public T cell receptors. The T cell repertoires of around 730 subjects were profiled by immunosequencing and related to cytomegalovirus serostatus. Besides the first cohort of about 730 subjects, a separate validation cohort made up of some 110 different subjects was used. To predict cytomegalovirus infection status, the study brought together high-throughput TCR immunosequencing, statistical association of individual TCRs with disease status, and machine learning. In a later analysis, previously published TCR beta repertoires from 550 to 700 donors were re-analyzed and high-resolution HLA genotyping was added so that TCR occurrence patterns could be studied. Rather than using new phenotypic data, the later analysis identified candidate immune exposures from TCR beta sequences and from how often those sequences occurred across donors. To decide whether each TCR beta V gene segment behaved as functional or pseudogenic, an earlier analysis of some 600 of the donors relied on high-throughput TCR beta sequencing. Alongside the repertoire data, information on donor age, sex, ethnicity and CMV serostatus was compiled. A later genetic analysis took genome-wide SNP genotypes for about 55% of the 666 donors and used that subset as a discovery cohort. Every repertoire in the discovery cohort had been generated on one and the same sequencing platform. HLA typing included class I and class II loci at four-digit resolution. The number of typed donors differed by locus: roughly 620-630 for A, B, C, DRB1 and DQB1; 500 to 550 for DQA1; 606 for DPA1; and roughly 450 for DPB1. About five DR-DQ haplotypes were handled as single units for association and clustering, since linkage in the cohort was strong. On average, roughly 250,000 unique TCR beta nucleotide sequences were sequenced per donor among a few hundred genotyped donors of the cohort, with approximately 18% of those sequences being non-productive. Broader findings and caveats from the paper: The presence/absence analyses assumed that sequencing depth was roughly uniform across donors, and that assumption may not be true. Because HLA typing was unavailable for some donors at each locus, only the typed subset was used in association tests. A later analysis found that TCR association rates varied across HLA loci, with DRB1 alleles showing the most associated TCRs and HLA-C alleles the fewest. An association between a missense DCLRE1C variant and V-gene and J-gene trimming of TCR beta chains was found in a later genetic analysis and replicated in an independent cohort. A total of roughly 160 TCR beta chains were listed by the study as associated with cytomegalovirus. Because the 87-base-pair reads could not distinguish some IMGT-functional V segments, including TRBV6-2 and TRBV6-3, those segments were excluded. Most CMV-associated TCR beta chains appeared to be HLA-restricted in a later analysis, and the HLA associations seemed to be driven largely by CMV exposure. The earlier analysis of almost 600 of the donors excluded some 15 rarely observed V segments, including chromosome 9 orphons, because counts were too low. The only immune exposure information available for the cohort was CMV serostatus. An earlier analysis of several hundred of the donors showed that most TCR beta V segments appeared in productive rearrangements either about 90% or about 30% of the time, which broadly matched IMGT annotations. Cytomegalovirus status was reported to be diagnosed by the classifier with high specificity and sensitivity in both the original and validation cohorts. A further reported finding was that TCR beta sequences accurately predicted the HLA-A and HLA-B alleles for most subjects in the first cohort. Only TCR beta chains were sequenced in this cohort, and the absence of alpha or paired-chain data limited detectable features. Most TCR sequences were observed very rarely across donors, whereas some public TCRs were present in many individuals. The sequencing pipeline was judged likely to have produced a cluster of highly shared sequence variants as a technical artifact. Correlated functional status among segregating V segments might be attributable to linkage disequilibrium, but an unknown experimental factor could not be ruled out. In a later analysis, HLA-associated TCR beta chains showed more clonal expansion and lower generation probabilities than non-associated chains that were equally common. The authors suggested that the approach could potentially be generalized to other disease states and immunological phenotypes. A later genetic analysis reported fewer N-insertions in productive TCRs among donors in an Asian-associated ancestry cluster than the roughly 620-donor mean. In vitro tests confirmed that a few of the cytomegalovirus-associated TCR beta chains recognize cytomegalovirus antigens. A later analysis associated about 17,000 TCR beta sequences with specific HLA alleles at a false discovery rate of 0.05. Assigning TCR associations to individual alleles was difficult when HLA alleles, especially DR and DQ, strongly co-occurred. Several of the top co-occurrence clusters appeared to be linked to parvovirus B19, influenza, CMV and Epstein-Barr virus, according to a later analysis.

Libraries came from the immunoSEQ multiplex PCR assay. For the multiplex PCR, a mixture combining 60 forward primers for TCR Vbeta segments and 13 reverse primers for TCR Jbeta segments was used. A multiplex PCR assay on genomic DNA amplified the CDR3 region of rearranged TCR beta genes. Amplified TCR beta libraries were sequenced as 87-base-pair reads on the Illumina HiSeq System. The published analysis was carried out like this. Across the roughly 640 repertoires, a later analysis counted tens of millions of unique TCR beta chains, 8.5 million to 12 million of which were shared by at least two donors. Raw reads were error-corrected and collapsed into unique sequences with a nearest-neighbor algorithm that merged closely related sequences to remove PCR and sequencing errors. V, D and J gene segments were assigned by aligning CDR3 sequences to IMGT reference sequences. For a sequence to be retained, at least a six-nucleotide match to both a V gene segment and a J gene segment was required. Rearrangements were classified as productive when the CDR3 lacked stop codons and remained in frame with V and J, and all other rearrangements were classified as non-productive. Following IMGT convention, CDR3 was defined as the stretch from the second conserved V-encoded cysteine to the conserved J-encoded phenylalanine. The earlier analysis of about 570 of the donors excluded any sequence lacking an unambiguous match to a single V gene segment. An earlier analysis of 587 of the donors classified V segments as functional when productive rearrangements were above 56.7% and as segregating when the standard deviation between donors was above 5%. A statistical classification framework was built to diagnose cytomegalovirus status from the catalog of TCR beta chain sequences. In a later analysis, V and J genes were assigned by comparing TCR nucleotide sequences against IMGT/GENE-DB human TR gene sequences. In a later analysis, CDR3 sequences and most-parsimonious VDJ recombination scenarios were assigned using the TCRdist pipeline. In a later analysis, every TCR beta chain was defined by the combination of its CDR3 amino acid sequence and its V-gene family, and reads without a unique V-gene family were dropped. A later analysis removed 600 or so highly shared, low-generation-probability nucleotide sequences to deal with suspected cross-contamination and a sequencing artifact. A later analysis calculated a clonal expansion index for each public chain from normalized within-repertoire ranks of inferred template counts. In a later analysis, generation probabilities were computed using a VDJ recombination model fitted to out-of-frame rearrangements, and the results were checked against IGoR. In a later analysis, TCR-TCR, TCR-HLA and TCR-CMV co-occurrence was scored with hypergeometric tests, and a repertoire-size bias correction was applied to TCR pairs. A later analysis estimated false discovery rates by permuting HLA or CMV assignments 20 times. In a later analysis, co-occurring TCRs were grouped using DBSCAN, with TCRdist sequence similarity added in when clustering inside HLA-allele-positive subsets. For co-occurrence clustering, repertoires with fewer than 30,000 or more than 120,000 public chains were excluded, along with roughly 5 repertoires with anomalous nucleotide sharing. TCRdb stores this immuneACCESS table with in-frame sequences only. Part of the clones is absent; in the studies checked, under half of the shortfall reflects unresolved V genes, and no reason is known for the rest. The DNA gave D and trimming, while V, J and clone size come from that table. Present in this sample are 100,000 or so clones, approximately 72% of which were seen just once. The top ten clones comprise approximately 2% of the sample.

The cohort comprised more than 550 healthy bone marrow donors. At the time of sampling, every cohort member was nominally healthy, though immune exposures that went unrecorded were likely present. The donor was CMV seronegative and belonged to the group of several hundred seronegative cohort members. Every donor gave a peripheral blood sample, and the peripheral blood mononuclear cells from that sample were used for TCR beta sequencing. The Qiagen DNeasy Blood Extraction Kit was used to extract genomic DNA from the blood cell samples. The CDR3 goes from the cysteine to the phenylalanine over 15 residues. The entry retains the CDR3 DNA only, 45 bases that are in frame from base 1. V is pruned by 6 bases and J by 2 bases, leaving 5 bases of the junction without a gene match. Based on the germline V gene, the CDR1 and CDR2 sequences are MNHEY and SVGAGI.

This chain joins TRBV6-5 to TRBJ1-2; a stretch of 11 junction bases matches TRBD1. The TCR sequence derives from a man aged 30 to 39 in good health and CMV-seronegative. Sequenced sample: PBMCs. The DNA sequence is given as TGTGCCAGCAGCTCCGGACAGGGGGCGAACTATGGCTACACCTTC. This codes for CASSSGQGANYGYTF.